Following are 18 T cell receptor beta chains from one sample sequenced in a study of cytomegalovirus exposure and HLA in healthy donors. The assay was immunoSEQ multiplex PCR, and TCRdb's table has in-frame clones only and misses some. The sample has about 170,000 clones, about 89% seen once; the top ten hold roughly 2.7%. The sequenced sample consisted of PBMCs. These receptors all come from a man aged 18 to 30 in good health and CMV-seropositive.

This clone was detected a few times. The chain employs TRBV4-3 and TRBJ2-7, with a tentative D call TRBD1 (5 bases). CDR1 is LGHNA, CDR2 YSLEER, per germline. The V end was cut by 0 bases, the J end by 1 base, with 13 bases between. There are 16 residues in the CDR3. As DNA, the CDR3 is TGCGCCAGCAGCCAAGAACCCAGGGCCCTATCCTACGAGCAGTACTTC. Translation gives CASSQEPRALSYEQYF.

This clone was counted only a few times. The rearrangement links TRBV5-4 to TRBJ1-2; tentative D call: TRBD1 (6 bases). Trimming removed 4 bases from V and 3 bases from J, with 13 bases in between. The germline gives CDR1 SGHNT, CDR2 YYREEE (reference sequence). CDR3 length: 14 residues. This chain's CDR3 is CASSPGGFDYGYTF. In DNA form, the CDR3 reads TGTGCCAGCAGCCCGGGGGGCTTTGACTATGGCTACACCTTC.

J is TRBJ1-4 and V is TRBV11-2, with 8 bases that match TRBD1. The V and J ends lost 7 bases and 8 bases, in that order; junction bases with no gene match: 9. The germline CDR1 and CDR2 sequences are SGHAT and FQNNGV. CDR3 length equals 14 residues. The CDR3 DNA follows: TGTGCCAGCACCTCGACAGGGGTGAGCGAAAAACTGTTTTTT. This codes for CASTSTGVSEKLFF.

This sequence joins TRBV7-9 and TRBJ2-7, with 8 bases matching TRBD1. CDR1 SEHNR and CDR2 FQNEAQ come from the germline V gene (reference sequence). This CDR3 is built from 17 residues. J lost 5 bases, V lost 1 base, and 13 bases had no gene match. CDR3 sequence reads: CASSLGGTGLYPNEQYF. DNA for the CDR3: TGTGCCAGCAGCTTAGGAGGGACAGGCCTTTATCCCAACGAGCAGTACTTC.

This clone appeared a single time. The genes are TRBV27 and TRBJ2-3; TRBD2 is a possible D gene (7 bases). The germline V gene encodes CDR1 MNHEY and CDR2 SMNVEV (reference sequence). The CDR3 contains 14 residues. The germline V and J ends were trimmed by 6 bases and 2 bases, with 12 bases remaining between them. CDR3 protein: CASRRGPLTDTQYF. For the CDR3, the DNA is TGTGCCAGCAGGCGGGGGCCACTCACAGATACGCAGTATTTT.

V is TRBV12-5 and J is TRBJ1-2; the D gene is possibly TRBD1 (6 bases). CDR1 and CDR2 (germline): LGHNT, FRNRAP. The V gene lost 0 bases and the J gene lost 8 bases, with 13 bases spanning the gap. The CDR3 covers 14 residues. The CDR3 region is CASGLVRDNEGYTF. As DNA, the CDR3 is TGTGCTAGTGGTTTGGTACGGGACAACGAAGGCTACACCTTC.

CDR3 nucleotides: TGCAGCGTCCCTGGGCGTCTCATGAACACTGAAGCTTTCTTT. Its translation is CSVPGRLMNTEAFF. The rearrangement joins TRBV29-1 to TRBJ1-1; D call uncertain. Germline V CDR1 and CDR2: SQVTM, ANQGSEA. This CDR3 region has 14 residues. Trimming stripped 6 bases from V and 0 bases from J, with 14 bases between.

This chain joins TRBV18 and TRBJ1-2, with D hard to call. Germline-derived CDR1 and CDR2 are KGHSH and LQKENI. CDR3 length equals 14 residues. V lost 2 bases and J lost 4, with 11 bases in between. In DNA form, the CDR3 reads TGTGCCAGCTCACCAAAGGAGGGAACCTATGGCTACACCTTC. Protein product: CASSPKEGTYGYTF.

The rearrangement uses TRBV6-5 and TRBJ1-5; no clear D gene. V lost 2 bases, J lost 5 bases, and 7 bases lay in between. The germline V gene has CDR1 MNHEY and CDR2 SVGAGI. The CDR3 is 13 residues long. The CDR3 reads CASSYERDQPQHF. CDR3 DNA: TGTGCCAGCAGTTACGAGCGGGATCAGCCCCAGCATTTT.

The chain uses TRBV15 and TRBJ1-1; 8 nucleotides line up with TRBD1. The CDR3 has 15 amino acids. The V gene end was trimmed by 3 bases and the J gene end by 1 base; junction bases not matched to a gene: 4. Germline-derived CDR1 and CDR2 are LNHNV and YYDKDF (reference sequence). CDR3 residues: CATSSDRGRNTEAFF. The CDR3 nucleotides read TGTGCCACCAGCAGCGACAGGGGACGGAACACTGAAGCTTTCTTT.

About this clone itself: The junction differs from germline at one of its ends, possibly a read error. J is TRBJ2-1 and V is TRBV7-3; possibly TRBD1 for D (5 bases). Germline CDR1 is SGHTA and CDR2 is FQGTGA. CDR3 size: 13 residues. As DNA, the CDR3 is TGTGCCAGCAGATTAAACACAGGCGCTGAGCAGTTCTTC. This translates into CASRLNTGAEQFF.

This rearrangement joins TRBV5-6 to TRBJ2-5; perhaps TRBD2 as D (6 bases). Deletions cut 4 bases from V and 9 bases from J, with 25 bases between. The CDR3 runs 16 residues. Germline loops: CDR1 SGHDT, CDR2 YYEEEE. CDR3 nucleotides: TGTGCCAGCAGCCTGACCCGGGAGTTATCTACTTCCGCCCAGTACTTC. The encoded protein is CASSLTRELSTSAQYF.

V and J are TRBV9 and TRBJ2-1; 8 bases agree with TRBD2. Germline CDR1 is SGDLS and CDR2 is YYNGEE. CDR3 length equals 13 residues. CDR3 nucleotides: TGTGCATGCAGCGGGAGTGGGGGGAATGAGCAGTTCTTC. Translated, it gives CACSGSGGNEQFF.

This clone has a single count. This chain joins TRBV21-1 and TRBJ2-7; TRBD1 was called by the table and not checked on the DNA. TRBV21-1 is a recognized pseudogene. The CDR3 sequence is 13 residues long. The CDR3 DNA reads TGTGCCAGCGGTTCACAGGGAAGCTACGAGCAGTACTTC. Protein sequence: CASGSQGSYEQYF.

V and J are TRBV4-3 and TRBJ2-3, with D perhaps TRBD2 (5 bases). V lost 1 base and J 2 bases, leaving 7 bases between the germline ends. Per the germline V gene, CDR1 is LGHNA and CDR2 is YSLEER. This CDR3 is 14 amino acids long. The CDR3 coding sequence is TGCGCCAGCAGCCAAGCTCTAGCCACAGATACGCAGTATTTT. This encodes CASSQALATDTQYF.

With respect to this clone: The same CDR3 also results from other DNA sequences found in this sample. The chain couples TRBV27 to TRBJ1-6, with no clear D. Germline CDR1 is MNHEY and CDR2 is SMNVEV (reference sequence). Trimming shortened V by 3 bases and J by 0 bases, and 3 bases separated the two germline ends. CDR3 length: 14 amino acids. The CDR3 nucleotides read TGTGCCAGCAGTTTCAGCTCCTATAATTCACCCCTCCACTTT. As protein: CASSFSSYNSPLHF.

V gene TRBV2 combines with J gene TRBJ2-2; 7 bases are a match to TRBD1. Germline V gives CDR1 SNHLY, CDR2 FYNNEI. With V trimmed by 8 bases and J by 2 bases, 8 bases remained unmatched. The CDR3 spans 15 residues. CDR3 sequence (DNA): TGTGCCAGCCTCCCCGGGACAGCTAACACCGGGGAGCTGTTTTTT. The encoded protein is CASLPGTANTGELFF.

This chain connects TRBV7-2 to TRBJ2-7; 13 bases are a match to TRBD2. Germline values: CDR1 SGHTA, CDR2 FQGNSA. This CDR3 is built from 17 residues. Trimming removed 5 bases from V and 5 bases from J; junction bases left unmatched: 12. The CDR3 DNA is TGTGCCAGCAGCCCCCCAGGACTAGCGGGAGCCCCCCACGAGCAGTACTTC. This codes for CASSPPGLAGAPHEQYF.